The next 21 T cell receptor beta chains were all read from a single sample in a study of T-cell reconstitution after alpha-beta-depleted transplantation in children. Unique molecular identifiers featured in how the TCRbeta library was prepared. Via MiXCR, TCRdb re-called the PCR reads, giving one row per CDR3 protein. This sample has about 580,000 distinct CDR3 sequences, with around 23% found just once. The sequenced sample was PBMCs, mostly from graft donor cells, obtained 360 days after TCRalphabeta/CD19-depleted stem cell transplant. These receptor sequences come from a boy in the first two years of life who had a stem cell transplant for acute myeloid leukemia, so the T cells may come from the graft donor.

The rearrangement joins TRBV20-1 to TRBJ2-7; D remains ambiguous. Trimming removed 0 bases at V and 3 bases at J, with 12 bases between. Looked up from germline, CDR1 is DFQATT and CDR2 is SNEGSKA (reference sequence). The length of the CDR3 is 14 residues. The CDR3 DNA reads TGCAGTGCTAGAGATGAGGCAGGCCTCTACGAGCAGTACTTC. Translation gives CSARDEAGLYEQYF.

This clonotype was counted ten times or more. CDR3 coding DNA: TGCGCCAGCAGCCGGAGGGGGAGCACAGATACGCAGTATTTT. Translation: CASSRRGSTDTQYF. The J gene is TRBJ2-3, the V gene TRBV4-3, with D perhaps matching TRBD1 or TRBD2 (6 bases each). Trimming shortened V by 4 bases and J by 0 bases, and 8 bases separated the two germline ends. The CDR3 sequence is 14 residues long. Germline lookup yields CDR1 LGHNA and CDR2 YSLEER.

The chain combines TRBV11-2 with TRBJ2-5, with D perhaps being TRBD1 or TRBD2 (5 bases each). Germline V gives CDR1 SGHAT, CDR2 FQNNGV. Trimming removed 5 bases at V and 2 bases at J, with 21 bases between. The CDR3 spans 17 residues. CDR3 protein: CASSPLRGAKGQETQYF. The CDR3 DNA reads TGTGCCAGCAGCCCGCTGAGGGGAGCGAAAGGACAAGAGACCCAGTACTTC.

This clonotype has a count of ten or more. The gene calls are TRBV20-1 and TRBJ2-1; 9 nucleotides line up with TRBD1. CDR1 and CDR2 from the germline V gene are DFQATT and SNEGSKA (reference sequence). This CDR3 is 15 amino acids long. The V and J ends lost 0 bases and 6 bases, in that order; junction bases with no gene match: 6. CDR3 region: CSAREGTGRGNEQFF. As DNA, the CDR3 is TGCAGTGCTAGAGAGGGGACAGGGAGAGGCAATGAGCAGTTCTTC.

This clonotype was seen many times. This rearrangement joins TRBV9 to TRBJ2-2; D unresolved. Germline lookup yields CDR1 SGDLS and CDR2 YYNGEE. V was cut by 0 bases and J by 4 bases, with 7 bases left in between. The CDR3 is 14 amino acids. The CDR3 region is CASSVEPITGELFF. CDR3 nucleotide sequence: TGTGCCAGCAGCGTAGAGCCCATCACCGGGGAGCTGTTTTTT.

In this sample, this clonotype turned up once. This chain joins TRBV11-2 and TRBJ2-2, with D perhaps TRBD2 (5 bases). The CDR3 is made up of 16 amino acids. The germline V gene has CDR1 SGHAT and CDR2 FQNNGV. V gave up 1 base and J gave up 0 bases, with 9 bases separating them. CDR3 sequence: CASSLAVGANTGELFF. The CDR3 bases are TGTGCCAGCAGCTTAGCTGTCGGGGCGAACACCGGGGAGCTGTTTTTT.

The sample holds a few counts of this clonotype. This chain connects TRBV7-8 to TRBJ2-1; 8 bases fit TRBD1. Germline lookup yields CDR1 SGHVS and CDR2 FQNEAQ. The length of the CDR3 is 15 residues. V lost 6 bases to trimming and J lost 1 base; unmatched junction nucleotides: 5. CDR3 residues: CASRNQGASYNEQFF. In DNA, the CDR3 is TGTGCCAGCAGGAACCAGGGGGCATCCTACAATGAGCAGTTCTTC.

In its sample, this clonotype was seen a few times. The CDR3 nucleotides are TGTGCCAGCAGTTACAGGGGACCCAATGAGCAGTTCTTC. It encodes CASSYRGPNEQFF. The gene calls are TRBV27 and TRBJ2-1, with 7 bases fitting TRBD1. Losses at the gene ends were 4 bases for V and 6 bases for J; bases not matched to a gene: 3. There are 13 residues in the CDR3. Germline-derived CDR1 and CDR2 are MNHEY and SMNVEV (reference sequence).

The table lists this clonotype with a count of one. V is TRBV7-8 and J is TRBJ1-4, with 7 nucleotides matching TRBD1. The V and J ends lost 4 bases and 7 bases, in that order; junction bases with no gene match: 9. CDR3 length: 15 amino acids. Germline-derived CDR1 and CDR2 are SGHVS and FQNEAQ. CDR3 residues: CASSSQGSMTEKLFF. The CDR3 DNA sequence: TGTGCCAGCAGCTCACAGGGGTCGATGACTGAAAAACTGTTTTTT.

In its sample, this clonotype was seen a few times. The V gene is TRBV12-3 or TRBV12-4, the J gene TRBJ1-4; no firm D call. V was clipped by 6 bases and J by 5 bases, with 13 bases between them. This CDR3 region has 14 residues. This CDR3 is CASSPGGFNEKLFF. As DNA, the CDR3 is TGTGCCAGCAGCCCTGGCGGCTTCAATGAAAAACTGTTTTTT.

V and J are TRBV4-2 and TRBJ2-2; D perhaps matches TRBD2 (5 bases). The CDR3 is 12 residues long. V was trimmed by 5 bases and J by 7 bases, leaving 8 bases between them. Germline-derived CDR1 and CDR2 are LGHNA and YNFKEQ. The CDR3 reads CASSTSGGELFF. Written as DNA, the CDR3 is TGTGCCAGCAGCACCAGCGGCGGGGAGCTGTTTTTT.

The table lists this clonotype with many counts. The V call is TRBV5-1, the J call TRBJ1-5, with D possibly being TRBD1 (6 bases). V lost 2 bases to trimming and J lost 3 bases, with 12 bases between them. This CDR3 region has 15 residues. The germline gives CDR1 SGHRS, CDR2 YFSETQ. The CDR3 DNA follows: TGCGCCAGCAGCTTAGGAGGGGGATTCAATCAGCCCCAGCATTTT. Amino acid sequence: CASSLGGGFNQPQHF.

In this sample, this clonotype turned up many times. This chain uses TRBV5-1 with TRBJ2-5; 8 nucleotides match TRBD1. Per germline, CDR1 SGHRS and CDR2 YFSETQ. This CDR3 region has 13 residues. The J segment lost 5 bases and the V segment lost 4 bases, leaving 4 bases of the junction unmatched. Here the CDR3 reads CASSGQGRETQYF. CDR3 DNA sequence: TGCGCCAGCAGCGGACAGGGTCGGGAGACCCAGTACTTC.

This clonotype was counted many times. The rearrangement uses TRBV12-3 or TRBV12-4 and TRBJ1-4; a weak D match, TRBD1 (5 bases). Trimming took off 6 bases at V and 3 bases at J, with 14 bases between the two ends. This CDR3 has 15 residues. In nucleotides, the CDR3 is TGTGCCAGCAGCCTGGGACTCGGGTCTAATGAAAAACTGTTTTTT. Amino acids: CASSLGLGSNEKLFF.

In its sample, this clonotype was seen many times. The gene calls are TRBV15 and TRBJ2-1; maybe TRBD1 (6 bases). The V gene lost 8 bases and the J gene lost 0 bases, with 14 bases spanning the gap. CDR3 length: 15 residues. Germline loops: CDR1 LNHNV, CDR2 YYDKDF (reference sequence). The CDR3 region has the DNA TGTGCCACCCTCCCAGGGGCCAGCTCCTACAATGAGCAGTTCTTC. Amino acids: CATLPGASSYNEQFF.

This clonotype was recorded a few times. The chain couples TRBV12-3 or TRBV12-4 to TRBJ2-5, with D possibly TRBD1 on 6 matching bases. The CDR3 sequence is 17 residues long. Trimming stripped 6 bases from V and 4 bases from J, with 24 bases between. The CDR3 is CASSGLRDQGPGETQYF. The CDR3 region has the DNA TGTGCCAGCAGCGGACTCCGGGACCAGGGGCCTGGAGAGACCCAGTACTTC.

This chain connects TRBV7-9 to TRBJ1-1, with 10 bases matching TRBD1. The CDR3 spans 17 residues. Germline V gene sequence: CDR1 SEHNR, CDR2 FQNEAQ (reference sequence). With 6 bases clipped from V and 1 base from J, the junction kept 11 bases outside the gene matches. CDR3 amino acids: CASSFSGTGVANTEAFF. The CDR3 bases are TGTGCCAGCAGTTTTTCAGGGACAGGGGTCGCGAACACTGAAGCTTTCTTT.

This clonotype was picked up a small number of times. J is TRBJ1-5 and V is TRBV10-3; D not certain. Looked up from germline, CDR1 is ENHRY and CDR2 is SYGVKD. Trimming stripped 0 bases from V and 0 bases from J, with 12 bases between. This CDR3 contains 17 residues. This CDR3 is CAISESAAIYSNQPQHF. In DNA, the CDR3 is TGTGCCATCAGTGAGTCTGCAGCCATTTATAGCAATCAGCCCCAGCATTTT.

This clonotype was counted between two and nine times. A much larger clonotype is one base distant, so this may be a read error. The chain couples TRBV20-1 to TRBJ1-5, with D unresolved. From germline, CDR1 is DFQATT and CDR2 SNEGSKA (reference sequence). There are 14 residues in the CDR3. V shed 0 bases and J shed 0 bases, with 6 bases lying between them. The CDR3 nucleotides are TGCAGTGCTAGAGATCCGACTAGCAATCAGCCCCAGCATTTT. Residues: CSARDPTSNQPQHF.

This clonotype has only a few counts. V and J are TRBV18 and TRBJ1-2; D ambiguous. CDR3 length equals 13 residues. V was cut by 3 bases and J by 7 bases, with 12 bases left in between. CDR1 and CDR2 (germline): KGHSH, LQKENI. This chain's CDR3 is CASSPDRLSGYTF. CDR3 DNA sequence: TGTGCCAGCTCACCGGACCGCCTATCTGGCTACACCTTC.

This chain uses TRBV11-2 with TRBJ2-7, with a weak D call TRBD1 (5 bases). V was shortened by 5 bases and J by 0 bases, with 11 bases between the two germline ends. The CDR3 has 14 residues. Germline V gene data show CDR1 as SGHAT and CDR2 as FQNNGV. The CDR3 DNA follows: TGTGCCAGCAGCGCGAGACAGTCCTCCTACGAGCAGTACGTC. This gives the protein CASSARQSSYEQYV.